The clone carrying this T cell receptor beta chain showed up just a few times. Full-length variable regions came from constant-region reverse primers plus semi-nested Nested Universal Primer A PCR. TCRdb ran MiXCR on the 5' RACE reads and lists one entry per CDR3 protein. The profile shows around 5,700 distinct CDR3 sequences, around 36% of them singletons. The germline V and J ends were trimmed by 4 bases and 4 bases, with 16 bases remaining between them. This CDR3 is built from 15 residues. Germline CDR1 SNHLY, CDR2 FYNNEI. This receptor was identified in a female donor with breast cancer. This chain connects TRBV2 to TRBJ1-2, with D possibly being TRBD1 (5 bases). Sequencing used naive CD4+ T cells sorted from a lymph node. As to subset: naive CD4+ T cells, CD4+CD45RA+CD25-. The CDR3 nucleotides read TGTGCCAGCAGTGGCGGGGCCCGAGGGAGCTATGGCTACACCTTC. The encoded protein is CASSGGARGSYGYTF.